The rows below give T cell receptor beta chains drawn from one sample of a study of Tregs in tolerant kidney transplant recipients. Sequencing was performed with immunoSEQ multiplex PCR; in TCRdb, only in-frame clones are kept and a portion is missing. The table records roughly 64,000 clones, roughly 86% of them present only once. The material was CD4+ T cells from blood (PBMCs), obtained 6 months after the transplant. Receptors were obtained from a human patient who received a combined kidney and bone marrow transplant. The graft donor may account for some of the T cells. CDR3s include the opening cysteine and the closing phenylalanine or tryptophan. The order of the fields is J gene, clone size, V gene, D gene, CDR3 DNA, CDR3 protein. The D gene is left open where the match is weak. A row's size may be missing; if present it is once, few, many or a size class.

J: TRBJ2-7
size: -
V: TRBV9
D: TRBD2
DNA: TGTGCCAGCAGCCCCCCTGCTAGCGGGAGTACCGACGAGCAGTACTTC
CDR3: CASSPPASGSTDEQYF

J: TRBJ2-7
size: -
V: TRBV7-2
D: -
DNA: TGTGCCAGCAGCTTTGGGACTTCAGGAATGAGCTCCTACGAGCAGTACTTC
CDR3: CASSFGTSGMSSYEQYF

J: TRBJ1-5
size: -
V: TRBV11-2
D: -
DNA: TGTGCCAGCAGCTTTGGCCCGAGGGATCAGCCCCAGCATTTT
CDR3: CASSFGPRDQPQHF

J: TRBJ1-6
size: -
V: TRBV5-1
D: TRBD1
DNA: TGCGCCAGCAGCTTACAGGGGGCTAAGTCACCCCTCCACTTT
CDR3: CASSLQGAKSPLHF

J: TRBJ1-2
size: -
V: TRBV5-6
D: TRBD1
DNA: TGTGCCAGCAGCTTGCCGGGACAGGGGAGAGGTGGCTACACCTTC
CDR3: CASSLPGQGRGGYTF

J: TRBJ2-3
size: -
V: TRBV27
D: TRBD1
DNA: TGTGCCAGCAGTGCGGACAGGAGAACAGATACGCAGTATTTT
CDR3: CASSADRRTDTQYF

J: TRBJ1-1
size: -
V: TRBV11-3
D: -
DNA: TGTGCCAGCAGCAAACAGATGAACACTGAAGCTTTCTTT
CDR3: CASSKQMNTEAFF

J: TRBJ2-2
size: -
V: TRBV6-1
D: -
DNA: TGTGCCAGCAGGGGCCGTGAAGGGGTCGGGGAGCTGTTTTTT
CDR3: CASRGREGVGELFF

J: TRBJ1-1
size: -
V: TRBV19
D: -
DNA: TGTGCCAGTAGTATTTGGCAAAACACTGAAGCTTTCTTT
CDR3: CASSIWQNTEAFF

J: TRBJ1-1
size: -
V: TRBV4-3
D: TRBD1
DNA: TGCGCCAGCAGCTGGTGGACAGGGAGGCGCACTGAAGCTTTCTTT
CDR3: CASSWWTGRRTEAFF

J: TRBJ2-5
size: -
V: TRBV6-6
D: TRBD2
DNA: TGTGCCAGCGTGGGGGGTACCGGGGGGATACAAGAGACCCAGTACTTC
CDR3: CASVGGTGGIQETQYF

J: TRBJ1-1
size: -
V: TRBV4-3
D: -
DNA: TGCGCCAGCAGCCGAAGACTACAGCTACCTGAAGCTTTCTTT
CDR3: CASSRRLQLPEAFF

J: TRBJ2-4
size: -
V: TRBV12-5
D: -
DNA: TGTGCTAGTGGTCTCCCGCGAGGGATAGCCAAAAACATTCAGTACTTC
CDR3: CASGLPRGIAKNIQYF

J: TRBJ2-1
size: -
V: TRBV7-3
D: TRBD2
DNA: TGTGCCAGCAGCTTTACTAGCGGGGGAGCTAATGAGCAGTTCTTC
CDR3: CASSFTSGGANEQFF

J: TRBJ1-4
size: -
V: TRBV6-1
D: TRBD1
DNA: TGTGCCAGCAGGACCCCAGGGGGCGAAAAACTGTTTTTT
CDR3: CASRTPGGEKLFF

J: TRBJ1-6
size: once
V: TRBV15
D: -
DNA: TGTGCCACCAGCAGAAGAATAGGAGGTTCACCCCTCCACTTT
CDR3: CATSRRIGGSPLHF

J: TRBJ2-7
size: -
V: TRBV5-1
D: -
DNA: TGCGCCAGTTCAATGACAGGCCCCACCGAGCAGTACTTC
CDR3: CASSMTGPTEQYF